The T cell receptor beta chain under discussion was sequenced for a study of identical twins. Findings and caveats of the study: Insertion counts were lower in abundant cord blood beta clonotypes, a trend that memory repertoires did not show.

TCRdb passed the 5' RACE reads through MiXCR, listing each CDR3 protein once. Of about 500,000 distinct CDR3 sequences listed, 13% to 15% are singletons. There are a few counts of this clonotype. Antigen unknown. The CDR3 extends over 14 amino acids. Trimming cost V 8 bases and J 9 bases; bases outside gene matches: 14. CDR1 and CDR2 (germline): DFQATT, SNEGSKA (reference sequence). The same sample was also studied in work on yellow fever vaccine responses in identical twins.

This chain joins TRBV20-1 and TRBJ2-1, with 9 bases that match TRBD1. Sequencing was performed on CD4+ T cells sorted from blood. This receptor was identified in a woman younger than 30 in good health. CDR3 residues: CSPYRQGVYAEQFF. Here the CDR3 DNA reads TGCAGTCCATACAGACAGGGGGTATACGCTGAGCAGTTCTTC.